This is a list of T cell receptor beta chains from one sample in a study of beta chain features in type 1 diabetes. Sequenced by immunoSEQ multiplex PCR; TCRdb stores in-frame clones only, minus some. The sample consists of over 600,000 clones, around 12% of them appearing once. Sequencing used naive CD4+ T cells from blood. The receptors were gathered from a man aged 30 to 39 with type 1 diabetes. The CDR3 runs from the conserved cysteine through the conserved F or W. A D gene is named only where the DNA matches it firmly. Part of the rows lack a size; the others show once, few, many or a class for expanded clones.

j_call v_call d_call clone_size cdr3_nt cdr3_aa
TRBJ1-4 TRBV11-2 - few TGTGCCAGCACCCGACCGGGAAGCGATGAAAAACTGTTTTTT CASTRPGSDEKLFF
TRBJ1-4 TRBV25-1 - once TGTGCCAGCACGGACAGTTTTAATGAAAAACTGTTTTTT CASTDSFNEKLFF
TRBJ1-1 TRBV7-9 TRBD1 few TGTGCCAGCAGCTTCCAGGGGGAGGCGGGTGAAGCTTTCTTT CASSFQGEAGEAFF
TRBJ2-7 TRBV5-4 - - TGTGCCAGCAGCAGGGGAAACGAGCAGTACTTC CASSRGNEQYF
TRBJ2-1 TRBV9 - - TGTGCCAGCAGCGTAGGGGACGAGCAGTTCTTC CASSVGDEQFF
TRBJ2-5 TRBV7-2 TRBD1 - TGTGCCAGCAGCCCACAGGGGCAAGAGACCCAGTACTTC CASSPQGQETQYF
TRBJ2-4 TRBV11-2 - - TGTGCCAGCAGCTTAGATCACGACAGGTCTCTAGCCAAAAACATTCAGTACTTC CASSLDHDRSLAKNIQYF
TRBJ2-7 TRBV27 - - TGTGCCAGCAGTTTAGAGGGCTCCTACGAGCAGTACTTC CASSLEGSYEQYF
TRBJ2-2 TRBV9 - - TGTGCCAGCAGGGGCATGGCGAACACCGGGGAGCTGTTTTTT CASRGMANTGELFF
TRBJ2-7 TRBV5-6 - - TGTGCCAGCAGCTTGTCGGGCGAGCAGTACTTC CASSLSGEQYF
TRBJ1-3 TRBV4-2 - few TGTGCCAGCAGCCAAGGGGAAGGGGTTTCTGGAAACACCATATATTTT CASSQGEGVSGNTIYF
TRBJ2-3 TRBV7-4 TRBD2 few TGTGCCAGCAGCTTAAGATTTAGAGGGACTAGCGGCACAGATACGCAGTATTTT CASSLRFRGTSGTDTQYF
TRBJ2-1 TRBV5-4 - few TGTGCCAGCAGCCCGGGACGGCAGAACAATGAGCAGTTCTTC CASSPGRQNNEQFF
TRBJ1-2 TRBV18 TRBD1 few TGTGCCAGCTCACCGGGACAGGGGAACTATGGCTACACCTTC CASSPGQGNYGYTF
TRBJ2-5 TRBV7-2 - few TGTGCCACACAAGAGGTAACAGGCCACGGAGAGACCCAGTACTTC CATQEVTGHGETQYF
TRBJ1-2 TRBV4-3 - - TGCGCCAGCAGCCAAGATTTTAGGCTGCTTAACTATGGCTACACCTTC CASSQDFRLLNYGYTF
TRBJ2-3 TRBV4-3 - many TGCGCCAGCAGCCGGCGACAGACTAGCACAGATACGCAGTATTTT CASSRRQTSTDTQYF
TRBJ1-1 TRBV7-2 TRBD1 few TGTGCCAGCAGCCGGCAGGGGGCCGACACTGAAGCTTTCTTT CASSRQGADTEAFF
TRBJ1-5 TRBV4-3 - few TGCGCCAGCAGCCGAGCGCAGGGCGTGGATCAGCCCCAGCATTTT CASSRAQGVDQPQHF
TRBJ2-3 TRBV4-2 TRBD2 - TGTGCCAGCAGCCTCGCTAGCGGGGGGGCTGGAACAGATACGCAGTATTTT CASSLASGGAGTDTQYF
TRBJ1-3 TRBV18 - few TGTGCCAGCTCACCCCTGGGAAACACCATATATTTT CASSPLGNTIYF
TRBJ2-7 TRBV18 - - TGTGCCAGCTCACCGAGGACATTTTACGAGCAGTACTTC CASSPRTFYEQYF
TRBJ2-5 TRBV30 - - TGTGCCTGGGGACAGATCCAAGAGACCCAGTACTTC CAWGQIQETQYF
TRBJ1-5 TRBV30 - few TGTGCCTGGAGTAAACCCCTGACAAGGAGGAGCAATCAGCCCCAGCATTTT CAWSKPLTRRSNQPQHF
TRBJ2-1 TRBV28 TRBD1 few TGTGCCAGCGTGCGGCAGGGGGCTTACAATGAGCAGTTCTTC CASVRQGAYNEQFF
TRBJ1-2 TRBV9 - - TGTGCCAGCAGCGTCGTAGGGTCAGGGACTAACTATGGCTACACCTTC CASSVVGSGTNYGYTF
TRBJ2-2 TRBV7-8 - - TGTGCCAGCAGCTTCAAAGGGATCGGCACCGGGGAGCTGTTTTTT CASSFKGIGTGELFF
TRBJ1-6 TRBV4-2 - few TGTGCCAGCAGCCAAGACCGTTCTAACTTTAATTCACCCCTCCACTTT CASSQDRSNFNSPLHF
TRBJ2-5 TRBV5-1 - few TGCGCCAGCAGCTTGATTAGCGGAGTCCAAGAGACCCAGTACTTC CASSLISGVQETQYF
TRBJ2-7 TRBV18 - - TGTGCCAGCTCACCACCACAGGGTACTCGAACCTACGAGCAGTACTTC CASSPPQGTRTYEQYF
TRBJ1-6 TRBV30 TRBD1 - TGTGCCTGGACCTTGATGACAGGGGATAATTCACCCCTCCACTTT CAWTLMTGDNSPLHF
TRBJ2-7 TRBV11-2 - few TGTGCCAGCGAGGGGAATAAACAGTACTTC CASEGNKQYF
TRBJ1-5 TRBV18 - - TGTGCCAGCTCACCACCTCAGGGACTGGGCGGGTTTCAGCCCCAGCATTTT CASSPPQGLGGFQPQHF
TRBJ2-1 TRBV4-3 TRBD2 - TGCGCCAGCAGCCAAAATGGTGGCGGGGGTGTTGAGCAGTTCTTC CASSQNGGGGVEQFF
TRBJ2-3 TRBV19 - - TGTGCCAGTAGCCTGGTTGGGGGCACAGATACGCAGTATTTT CASSLVGGTDTQYF
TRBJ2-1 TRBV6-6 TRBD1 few TGTGCCAGCAGTTCCATCCGACAGGGTGGGCACAATGAGCAGTTCTTC CASSSIRQGGHNEQFF
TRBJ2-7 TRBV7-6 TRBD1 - TGTGCCAGCAGACCGACAGGGGGCGGGGAGCAGTACTTC CASRPTGGGEQYF
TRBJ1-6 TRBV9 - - TGTGCCAGCAGTGGGAGCTCCTATAATTCACCCCTCCACTTT CASSGSSYNSPLHF
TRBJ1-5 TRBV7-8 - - TGTGCCAGCAGCTTAGCAGGTTCGGTGGGTCAGCCCCAGCATTTT CASSLAGSVGQPQHF
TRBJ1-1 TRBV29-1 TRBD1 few TGCAGCGTTGAAGCAGCGGGACAGGGAGCTTTCTTT CSVEAAGQGAFF
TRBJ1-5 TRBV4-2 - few TGTGCCAGCAGCTTGGACAGCAATCAGCCCCAGCATTTT CASSLDSNQPQHF